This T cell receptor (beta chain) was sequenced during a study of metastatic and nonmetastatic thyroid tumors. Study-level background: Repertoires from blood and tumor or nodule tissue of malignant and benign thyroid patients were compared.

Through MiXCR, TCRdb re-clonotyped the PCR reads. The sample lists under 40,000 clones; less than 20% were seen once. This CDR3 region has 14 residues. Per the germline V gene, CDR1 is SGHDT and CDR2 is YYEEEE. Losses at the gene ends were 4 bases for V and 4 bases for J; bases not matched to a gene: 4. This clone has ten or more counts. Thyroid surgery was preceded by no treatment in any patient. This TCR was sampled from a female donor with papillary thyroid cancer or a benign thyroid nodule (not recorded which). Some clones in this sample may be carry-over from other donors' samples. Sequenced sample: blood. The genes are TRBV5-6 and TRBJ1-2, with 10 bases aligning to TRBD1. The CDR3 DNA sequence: TGTGCCAGCAGCCCGGGACAGGGGTCCTATGGCTACACCTTC. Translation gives CASSPGQGSYGYTF.